This T cell receptor beta chain was sequenced during a study of T cell responses to AZD1222 COVID-19 vaccine. Whole-study results and caveats: Donors, mostly white British, included more females; clonal diversity was possibly underestimated.

This clone has only one observation. Its antigen is still unknown. Using immunoSEQ multiplex PCR, the repertoire was profiled, and TCRdb retains in-frame clones only, with some absent. The sample includes about 100,000 clones, about 83% seen only once; the top ten take about 3%. The CDR3 length is 19 residues. This TCR came from an adult in good health. Sequencing used peripheral blood, obtained on day 0 of AZD1222 vaccination. The chain recombines TRBV21-1 with TRBJ2-1; the table's D call TRBD2 went unverified against the DNA. TRBV21-1 is described as a pseudogene. This CDR3 is CASTPAGLAGAETYNEQFF. CDR3 bases: TGTGCCAGCACCCCCGCTGGACTAGCGGGCGCTGAAACCTACAATGAGCAGTTCTTC.